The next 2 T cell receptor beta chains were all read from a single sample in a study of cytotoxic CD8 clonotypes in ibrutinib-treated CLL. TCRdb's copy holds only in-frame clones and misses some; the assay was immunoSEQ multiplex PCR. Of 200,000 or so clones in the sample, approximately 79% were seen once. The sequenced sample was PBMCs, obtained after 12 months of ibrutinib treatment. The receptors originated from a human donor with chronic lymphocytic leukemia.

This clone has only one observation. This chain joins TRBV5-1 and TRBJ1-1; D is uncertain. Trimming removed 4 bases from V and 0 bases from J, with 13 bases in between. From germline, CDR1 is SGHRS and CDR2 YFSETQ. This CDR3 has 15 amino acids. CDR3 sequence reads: CASSPGYGMNTEAFF. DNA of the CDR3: TGCGCCAGCAGCCCCGGTTACGGCATGAACACTGAAGCTTTCTTT.

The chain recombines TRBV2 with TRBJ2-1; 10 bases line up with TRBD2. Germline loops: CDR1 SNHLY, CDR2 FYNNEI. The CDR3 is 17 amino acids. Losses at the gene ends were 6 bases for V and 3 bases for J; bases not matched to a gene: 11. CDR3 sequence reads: CASRYSLRLAGYNEQFF. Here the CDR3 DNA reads TGTGCCAGCAGATACTCCCTCCGACTAGCGGGCTACAATGAGCAGTTCTTC.